This passage covers 22 T cell receptor beta chains from one sample sequenced in a study of blood T cell repertoires in COVID-19. Sequenced by immunoSEQ multiplex PCR; TCRdb stores in-frame clones only, minus some. The repertoire holds 100,000 to 150,000 clones, with around 85% as singletons. The sequenced sample consisted of peripheral blood. These receptors all come from a woman at least 80 years old with COVID-19, enrolled during active disease.

The gene calls are TRBV12-3 or TRBV12-4 and TRBJ2-7; tentatively, D is TRBD1 (5 bases). V was trimmed by 8 bases and J by 1 base, leaving 12 bases between them. The CDR3 is made up of 13 amino acids. Written as DNA, the CDR3 is TGTGCCAGCGGGTATCAGGGATCCTACGAGCAGTACTTC. Translating gives CASGYQGSYEQYF.

V gene TRBV4-1 combines with J gene TRBJ1-4; 9 bases fit TRBD1. The CDR3 is made up of 15 amino acids. Germline V gene lookup returns CDR1 MGHRA and CDR2 YSYEKL. Losses at the gene ends were 2 bases for V and 8 bases for J; bases not matched to a gene: 6. CDR3: CASSQSGTGQEKLFF. The CDR3 region has the DNA TGCGCCAGCAGCCAATCGGGGACAGGGCAAGAAAAACTGTTTTTT.

The chain recombines TRBV3-1 (or the pseudogene TRBV3-2) with TRBJ2-7; 14 nucleotides align to TRBD2. The CDR3 spans 16 residues. The junction had 5 bases not matched to a gene; V was cut back by 1 base and J by 6 bases. Germline assignment: CDR1 LGHDT and CDR2 YNNKEL (reference sequence). This CDR3 is CASSQAGTSGSSEQYF. CDR3 in DNA: TGTGCCAGCAGCCAAGCCGGGACTAGCGGGAGTTCCGAGCAGTACTTC.

The rearrangement uses TRBV5-1 and TRBJ2-5, with 7 bases aligning to TRBD1. Germline V gene lookup returns CDR1 SGHRS and CDR2 YFSETQ. This CDR3 has 15 amino acids. After removal of 1 base from V and 2 bases from J, the junction contained 5 bases not matched to a gene. CDR3 loop: CASSLRGLGQETQYF. The CDR3 DNA sequence: TGCGCCAGCAGCTTGAGGGGGCTTGGGCAAGAGACCCAGTACTTC. Drawing the rest from reference TRBV5-1 and TRBJ2-5, the complete variable domain is KAGVTQTPRYLIKTRGQQVTLSCSPISGHRSVSWYQQTPGQGLQFLFEYFSETQRNKGNFPGRFSGRQFSNSRSEMNVSTLELGDSALYLCASSLRGLGQETQYFGPGTRLLVL.

This clone was counted once. V gene TRBV11-2 combines with J gene TRBJ1-3, with D perhaps matching TRBD1 (5 bases). Germline V gives CDR1 SGHAT, CDR2 FQNNGV. The V and J ends lost 5 bases and 0 bases respectively, with 14 bases between them. The CDR3 covers 16 residues. CDR3 in amino acids: CASSPRVLVSGNTIYF. The CDR3 region has the DNA TGTGCCAGCAGCCCCAGGGTTTTGGTCTCTGGAAACACCATATATTTT.

The chain combines TRBV7-2 with TRBJ1-2; D is possibly TRBD1 (5 bases). CDR1 and CDR2 (germline): SGHTA, FQGNSA. The CDR3 sequence is 13 residues long. Trimming removed 2 bases at V and 4 bases at J, with 8 bases between. CDR3 sequence (DNA): TGTGCCAGCAGCTTACCAGGGATCTATGGCTACACCTTC. Amino acids: CASSLPGIYGYTF.

The chain carries TRBV7-3 and TRBJ2-1, with 10 positions matching TRBD2. V shed 1 base, J shed 10 bases, and the junction held 13 bases outside the gene matches. Looked up from germline, CDR1 is SGHTA and CDR2 is FQGTGA. This CDR3 spans 17 amino acids. The CDR3 coding sequence is TGTGCCAGCAGCTTAAAAGGCTTGGCTAGCGGGAGCGACGAGCAGTTCTTC. Translation gives CASSLKGLASGSDEQFF.

The chain is built from TRBV7-9 and TRBJ2-2; D remains unclear. The CDR3 loop spans 15 amino acids. V was cut by 5 bases and J by 1 base, with 11 bases left in between. Germline loops: CDR1 SEHNR, CDR2 FQNEAQ (reference sequence). The CDR3 sequence: CASSPGWVNTGELFF. CDR3 nucleotides: TGTGCCAGCAGCCCAGGCTGGGTGAACACCGGGGAGCTGTTTTTT.

This chain connects TRBV7-2 to TRBJ1-6; the D gene is possibly TRBD1 (5 bases). The germline V gene has CDR1 SGHTA and CDR2 FQGNSA. The CDR3 consists of 16 residues. V lost 6 bases and J 2 bases, leaving 14 bases between the germline ends. CDR3 sequence (DNA): TGTGCCAGCAGTCCGGGGGTAGCCGCCTATAATTCACCCCTCCACTTT. It yields the protein CASSPGVAAYNSPLHF.

This chain links TRBV18 with TRBJ2-2; D unresolved. V was pared by 2 bases and J by 2 bases, with 6 bases between. Germline assignment: CDR1 KGHSH and CDR2 LQKENI. The CDR3 consists of 14 residues. The DNA for the CDR3 is TGTGCCAGCTCACCAGGCTTAAACACCGGGGAGCTGTTTTTT. As protein: CASSPGLNTGELFF.

This clone was observed once. J is TRBJ1-5 and V is TRBV28; tentatively, D is TRBD1 (6 bases). Germline V CDR1 and CDR2: MDHEN, SYDVKM. The CDR3 sequence is 14 residues long. V was pared by 7 bases and J by 3 bases, with 13 bases between. The CDR3 reads CASKRQGPNQPQHF. The CDR3 DNA sequence: TGTGCCAGCAAAAGGCAGGGGCCCAATCAGCCCCAGCATTTT.

V gene TRBV25-1 combines with J gene TRBJ2-7, with 9 nucleotides matching TRBD2. CDR3 length: 15 residues. V was pared by 3 bases and J by 3 bases, with 6 bases of the junction left unmatched. Germline CDR1 is MGHDK and CDR2 is SYGVNS. CDR3 DNA sequence: TGTGCCAGCAGTGACGGGACTAGCTTCTACTACGAGCAGTACTTC. Translated: CASSDGTSFYYEQYF.

CDR3 sequence: CASMETGTEAFF. CDR3 bases: TGTGCCAGCATGGAGACAGGGACTGAAGCTTTCTTT. The chain is built from TRBV28 and TRBJ1-1; 7 nucleotides agree with TRBD1. Germline-derived CDR1 and CDR2 are MDHEN and SYDVKM. V lost 7 bases and J lost 5; bases outside the gene matches: 4. The CDR3 contains 12 residues.

The gene calls are TRBV10-1 and TRBJ1-1, with D possibly matching TRBD1 (6 bases). V dropped 8 bases and J dropped 2 bases, with 12 bases sitting between them. Per germline, CDR1 WNHNN and CDR2 SYGVQD (reference sequence). This CDR3 has 13 residues. CDR3 coding DNA: TGCGCCAGCCCTACGGACAGCAACACTGAAGCTTTCTTT. Its translation is CASPTDSNTEAFF.

This clone was observed once. The rearrangement joins TRBV19 to TRBJ1-2; D is uncertain. Trimming removed 5 bases at V and 2 bases at J, with 12 bases between. The CDR3 has 14 amino acids. Germline values: CDR1 LNHDA, CDR2 SQIVND (reference sequence). CDR3 amino acids: CASSFSGGNYGYTF. DNA of the CDR3: TGTGCCAGTAGTTTTAGCGGAGGGAACTATGGCTACACCTTC.

The V gene is TRBV7-2, the J gene TRBJ2-5, with 8 bases lining up with TRBD1. This CDR3 comprises 15 residues. With V trimmed by 1 base and J by 1 base, 2 bases remained unmatched. Germline lookup yields CDR1 SGHTA and CDR2 FQGNSA. The CDR3 is CASSLVGTGQETQYF. Written as DNA, the CDR3 is TGTGCCAGCAGCTTAGTCGGGACAGGCCAAGAGACCCAGTACTTC.

The chain links TRBV10-3 to TRBJ2-5; 10 bases are a match to TRBD2. This CDR3 is 17 amino acids long. From germline, CDR1 is ENHRY and CDR2 SYGVKD. The junction had 15 bases not matched to a gene; V was cut back by 6 bases and J by 5 bases. The chain's CDR3 is CAIRELAGPGGWETQYF. As DNA, the CDR3 is TGTGCCATCAGAGAACTAGCGGGACCGGGGGGATGGGAGACCCAGTACTTC.

V gene TRBV28 combines with J gene TRBJ2-6, with D maybe TRBD1 (6 bases). This CDR3 contains 15 residues. With 11 bases removed from V and 0 bases from J, the gap between germline ends came to 14 bases. Germline CDR1 and CDR2: MDHEN and SYDVKM. For the CDR3, the DNA is TGTGCCTGCCGGGACAAAAACTCTGGGGCCAACGTCCTGACTTTC. Residues: CACRDKNSGANVLTF. Full variable domain (outside the CDR3, taken from reference TRBV28 and TRBJ2-6): DVKVTQSSRYLVKRTGEKVFLECVQDMDHENMFWYRQDPGLGLRLIYFSYDVKMKEKGDIPEGYSVSREKKERFSLILESASTNQTSMYLCACRDKNSGANVLTFGAGSRLTVL.

The chain recombines TRBV11-2 with TRBJ2-1; 14 bases are a match to TRBD2. J lost 6 bases, V lost 5 bases, and 3 bases had no gene match. In germline, CDR1 is SGHAT, CDR2 FQNNGV. CDR3 size: 15 residues. CDR3 amino acids: CASSRLAGGFNEQFF. CDR3 nucleotides: TGTGCCAGCAGCCGACTAGCGGGAGGGTTCAATGAGCAGTTCTTC.

V gene TRBV2 combines with J gene TRBJ2-7; D ambiguous. Germline CDR1 is SNHLY and CDR2 is FYNNEI. The CDR3 is 13 residues long. Trimming shortened V by 8 bases and J by 6 bases, and 17 bases separated the two germline ends. Here the CDR3 reads CASSPLRLVEQYF. As DNA, the CDR3 is TGTGCCAGCTCTCCGCTCCGATTAGTCGAGCAGTACTTC.

CDR3 loop: CASSLAGTGELFF. The DNA of the CDR3 is TGTGCCAGCAGCTTGGCGGGCACCGGGGAGCTGTTTTTT. This sequence joins TRBV5-6 and TRBJ2-2; D is unresolved. Germline assignment: CDR1 SGHDT and CDR2 YYEEEE. With 0 bases removed from V and 4 bases from J, the gap between germline ends came to 4 bases. The CDR3 is made up of 13 amino acids. Combining the CDR3 with reference TRBV5-6 and TRBJ2-2 gives the whole variable domain DAGVTQSPTHLIKTRGQQVTLRCSPKSGHDTVSWYQQALGQGPQFIFQYYEEEERQRGNFPDRFSGHQFPNYSSELNVNALLLGDSALYLCASSLAGTGELFFGEGSRLTVL.

CDR3 region: CASSQDWGRFGGSGANVLTF. The CDR3 bases are TGCGCCAGCAGCCAAGATTGGGGTAGATTCGGGGGATCTGGGGCCAACGTCCTGACTTTC. The chain has TRBV4-3 and TRBJ2-6; tentative D call: TRBD2 (6 bases). The CDR3 extends over 20 amino acids. V was pared by 0 bases and J by 1 base, with 19 bases between. Per the germline V gene, CDR1 is LGHNA and CDR2 is YSLEER.